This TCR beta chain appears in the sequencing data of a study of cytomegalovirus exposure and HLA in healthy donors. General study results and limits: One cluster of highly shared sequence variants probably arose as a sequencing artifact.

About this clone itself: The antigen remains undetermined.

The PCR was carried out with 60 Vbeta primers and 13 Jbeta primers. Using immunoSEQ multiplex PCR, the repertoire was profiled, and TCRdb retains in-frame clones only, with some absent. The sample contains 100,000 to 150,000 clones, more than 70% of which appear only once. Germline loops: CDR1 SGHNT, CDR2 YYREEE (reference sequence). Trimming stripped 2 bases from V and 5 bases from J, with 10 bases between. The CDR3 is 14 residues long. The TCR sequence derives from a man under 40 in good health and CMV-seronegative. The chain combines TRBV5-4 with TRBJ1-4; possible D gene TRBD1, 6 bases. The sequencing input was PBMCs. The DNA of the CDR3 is TGTGCCAGCAGCTTCCGGGACACCAATGAAAAACTGTTTTTT. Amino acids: CASSFRDTNEKLFF.